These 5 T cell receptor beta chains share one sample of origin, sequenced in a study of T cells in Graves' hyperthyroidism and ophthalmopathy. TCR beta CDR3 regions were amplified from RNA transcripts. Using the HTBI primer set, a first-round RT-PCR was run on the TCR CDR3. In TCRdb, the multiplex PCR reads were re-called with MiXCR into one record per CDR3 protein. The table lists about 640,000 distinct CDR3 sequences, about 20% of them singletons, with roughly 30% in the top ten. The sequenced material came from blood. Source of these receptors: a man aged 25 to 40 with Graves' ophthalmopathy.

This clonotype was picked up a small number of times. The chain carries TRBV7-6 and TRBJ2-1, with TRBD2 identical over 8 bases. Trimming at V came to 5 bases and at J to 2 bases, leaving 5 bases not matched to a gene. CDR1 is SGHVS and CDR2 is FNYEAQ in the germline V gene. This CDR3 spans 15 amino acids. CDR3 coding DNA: TGTGCCAGCAGCGCAGCGGGAGAAACCTACAATGAGCAGTTCTTC. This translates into CASSAAGETYNEQFF.

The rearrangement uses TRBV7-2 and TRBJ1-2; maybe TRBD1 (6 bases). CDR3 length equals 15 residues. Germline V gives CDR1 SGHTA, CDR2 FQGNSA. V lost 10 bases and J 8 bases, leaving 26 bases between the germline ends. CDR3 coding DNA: TGTGCCAACAGACTGGACAGCGCCTCTTTGGAGGGCTACACCTTC. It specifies CANRLDSASLEGYTF. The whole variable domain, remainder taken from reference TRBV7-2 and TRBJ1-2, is GAGVSQSPSNKVTEKGKDVELRCDPISGHTALYWYRQSLGQGLEFLIYFQGNSAPDKSGLPSDRFSAERTGGSVSTLTIQRTQQEDSAVYLCANRLDSASLEGYTFGSGTRLTVV.

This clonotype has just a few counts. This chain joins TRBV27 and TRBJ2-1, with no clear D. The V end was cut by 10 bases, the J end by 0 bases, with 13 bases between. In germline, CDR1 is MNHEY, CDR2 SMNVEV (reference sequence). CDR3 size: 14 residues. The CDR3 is CANRMSTSYNEQFF. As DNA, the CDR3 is TGTGCCAACCGGATGTCGACCTCCTACAATGAGCAGTTCTTC.

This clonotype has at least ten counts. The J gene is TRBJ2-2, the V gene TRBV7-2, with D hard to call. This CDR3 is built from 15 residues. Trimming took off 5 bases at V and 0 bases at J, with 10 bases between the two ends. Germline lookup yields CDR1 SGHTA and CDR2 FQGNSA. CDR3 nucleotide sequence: TGTGCCAGCAGCCCCCAGGCAGCGAACACCGGGGAGCTGTTTTTT. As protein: CASSPQAANTGELFF.

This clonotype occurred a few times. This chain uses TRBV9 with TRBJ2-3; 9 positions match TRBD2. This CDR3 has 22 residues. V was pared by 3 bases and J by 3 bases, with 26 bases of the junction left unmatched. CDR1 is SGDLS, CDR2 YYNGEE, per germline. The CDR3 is CASSAFGGASGETEPPTDTQYF. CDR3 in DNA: TGTGCCAGCAGCGCGTTTGGTGGGGCTAGCGGGGAGACCGAACCCCCAACAGATACGCAGTATTTT.